Listed below are T cell receptor beta chains from one sample, sequenced in a study of neoadjuvant nivolumab and ipilimumab in lung cancer. Data came from immunoSEQ multiplex PCR; TCRdb stores just in-frame clones and leaves some out. The profile shows around 20,000 clones, over 70% of them singletons. The material was tumor tissue, obtained after neoadjuvant nivolumab, alone or with ipilimumab, at or shortly before surgery. The receptors were sampled from an adult with non-small cell lung cancer. Both conserved end residues are trimmed from each CDR3.

TRBV9	TRBJ1-1	ASSDVTGTEAF
TRBV9	TRBJ1-1	ASSSGRMNTEAF
TRBV25-1	TRBJ2-2	ASSVSGQGSGELF
TRBV7-9	TRBJ2-7	ASSLADGPTEQY
TRBV7-2	TRBJ2-5	ASSFGLLQETQY
TRBV5-6	TRBJ1-2	ASRSVGGYGYT
TRBV19	TRBJ1-5	ASSIDFSGGRQPQH
TRBV7-8	TRBJ1-5	ASSLASYGASQPQH
TRBV20-1	TRBJ1-1	SAAHGPEAF
TRBV7-9	TRBJ2-3	ASSLALDTQY
TRBV18	TRBJ1-3	ASSQQGNSGNTIY
TRBV5-4	TRBJ1-2	ASSLESGALRGYT
TRBV5-6	TRBJ1-2	ASSWKGALNYGYT
TRBV10-2	TRBJ1-2	ASSAGVGYT
TRBV7-9	TRBJ2-5	ASSPRTQETQY
TRBV7-8	TRBJ2-3	ASNQDTDTQY
TRBV29-1	TRBJ2-7	SVARVFRGEQY
TRBV5-1	TRBJ1-4	ASSSGTTGGEKLF
TRBV6-1	TRBJ1-2	ASSERDSGKSNYGYT